This record looks at one TCR beta chain sequence and its context. The antigen this receptor binds is unknown. Base qualities are missing; no much larger clone stands one base away. This sample is drawn from a study of ipilimumab plus nivolumab after autologous stem cell transplantation (dated by TCRdb to about 2021). With respect to the entire study: The median number of doses received by trial patients was about five for ipilimumab and 8 for nivolumab. Both primary refractory and relapsed disease were represented in the DLBCL cohort, where 18-month progression-free survival was 85.7% and 28.6%, respectively. The trial enrolled patients with high-risk diffuse large B cell lymphoma, mature T cell lymphoma, or multiple myeloma undergoing autologous transplant. The intent-to-treat population of the trial consisted of around 40 patients.

Library generation was performed with the immunoSEQ multiplex PCR assay. TCRdb's version of the immuneACCESS table is confined to in-frame rearrangements and falls short of the full clone set. An unresolved V gene accounts for under half of the shortfall where checked; the remainder is of unknown origin. The sample yields more than 15,000 clones; more than 65% were counted once. The leading ten clones occupy roughly 35% of the sample. Ipilimumab was given at 1 mg/kg intravenously on day 1 of selected weeks, and checkpoint therapy started 14 to 28 days after autologous transplant. Patients received nivolumab at 3 mg/kg intravenously on day 1 of weeks 1, 4, 7, 10, and every two weeks through week 26. The study was a Phase Ib clinical trial testing combined checkpoint inhibition with ipilimumab and nivolumab as consolidation after autologous stem cell transplantation. V and J are truncated by 3 bases and 6 bases respectively, leaving an intervening sequence of 6 bases. The CDR3 measures 12 amino acids from cysteine to phenylalanine. Kept here is only the CDR3 DNA, which spans 36 bases and is read in frame from base 1. The CDR1 and CDR2 encoded by the germline V gene (reference sequence) are SEHNR and FQNEAQ.

The paper's findings and limits, for the study overall: The authors concluded that, as post-transplant consolidation, combined checkpoint inhibition appeared tolerable. Per the authors, a biologic rationale for further study of the post-transplant checkpoint inhibition approach was offered by T cell receptor repertoire, regulatory T cell phenotype and gut microbiota profiles.

Sample: PBMCs, taken in a trial of ipilimumab plus nivolumab as post-transplant consolidation. This sequence uses TRBV7-9 and TRBJ2-1, with no confident D gene call. This TCR derives from a male donor with diffuse large B-cell lymphoma. CDR3 loop: CASSFDPNEQFF. The sequenced DNA: TGTGCCAGCAGCTTCGACCCCAATGAGCAGTTCTTC. The full variable domain, with segments outside the CDR3 supplied by the reference TRBV7-9 and TRBJ2-1 proteins, appears as DTGVSQNPRHKITKRGQNVTFRCDPISEHNRLYWYRQTLGQGPEFLTYFQNEAQLEKSRLLSDRFSAERPKGSFSTLEIQRTEQGDSAMYLCASSFDPNEQFFGPGTRLTVL.